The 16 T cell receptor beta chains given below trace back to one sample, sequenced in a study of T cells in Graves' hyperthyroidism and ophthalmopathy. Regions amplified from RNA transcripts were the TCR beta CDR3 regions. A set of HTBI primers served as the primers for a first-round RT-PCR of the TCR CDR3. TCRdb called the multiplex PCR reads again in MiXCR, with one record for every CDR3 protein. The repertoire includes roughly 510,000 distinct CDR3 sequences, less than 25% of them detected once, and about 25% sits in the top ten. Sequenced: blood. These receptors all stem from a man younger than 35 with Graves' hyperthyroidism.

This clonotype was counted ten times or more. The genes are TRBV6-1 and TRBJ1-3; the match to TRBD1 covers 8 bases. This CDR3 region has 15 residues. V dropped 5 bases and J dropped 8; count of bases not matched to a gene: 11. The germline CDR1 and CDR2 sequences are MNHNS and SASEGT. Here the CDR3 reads CASSNAKTGDDTIYF. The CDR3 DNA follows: TGTGCCAGCAGTAACGCCAAGACAGGGGACGACACCATATATTTT.

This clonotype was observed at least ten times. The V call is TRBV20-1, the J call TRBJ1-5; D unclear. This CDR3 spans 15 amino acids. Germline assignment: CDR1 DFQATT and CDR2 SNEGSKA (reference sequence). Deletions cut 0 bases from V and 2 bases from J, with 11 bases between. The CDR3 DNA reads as TGCAGTGCTAGAGATCCCGGTGTGGGCAATCAGCCCCAGCATTTT. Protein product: CSARDPGVGNQPQHF.

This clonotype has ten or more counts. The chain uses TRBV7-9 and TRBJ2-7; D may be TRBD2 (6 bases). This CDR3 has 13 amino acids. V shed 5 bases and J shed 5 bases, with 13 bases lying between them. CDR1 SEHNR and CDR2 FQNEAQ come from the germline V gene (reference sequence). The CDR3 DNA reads TGTGCCAGCAGCCCCCCGACGGGGGACGAGCAGTACTTC. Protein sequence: CASSPPTGDEQYF.

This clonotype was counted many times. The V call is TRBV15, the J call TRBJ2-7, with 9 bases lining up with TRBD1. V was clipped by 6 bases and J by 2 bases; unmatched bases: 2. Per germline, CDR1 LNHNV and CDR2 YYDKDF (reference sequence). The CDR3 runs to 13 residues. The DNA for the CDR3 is TGTGCCACCAGAGGGACAGGGACCTACGAGCAGTACTTC. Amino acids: CATRGTGTYEQYF.

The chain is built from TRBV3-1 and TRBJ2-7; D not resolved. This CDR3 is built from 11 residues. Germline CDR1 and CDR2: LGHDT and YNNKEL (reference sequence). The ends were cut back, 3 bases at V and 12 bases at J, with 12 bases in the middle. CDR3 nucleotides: TGTGCCAGCAGCCACGGTGGAAGAGCGTACTTC. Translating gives CASSHGGRAYF.

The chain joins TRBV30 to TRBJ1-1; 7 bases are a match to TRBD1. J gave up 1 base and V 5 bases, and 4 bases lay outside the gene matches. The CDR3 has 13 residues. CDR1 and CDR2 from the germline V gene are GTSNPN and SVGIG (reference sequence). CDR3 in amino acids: CAWARQGNTEAFF. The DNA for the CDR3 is TGTGCCTGGGCCCGACAGGGGAACACTGAAGCTTTCTTT.

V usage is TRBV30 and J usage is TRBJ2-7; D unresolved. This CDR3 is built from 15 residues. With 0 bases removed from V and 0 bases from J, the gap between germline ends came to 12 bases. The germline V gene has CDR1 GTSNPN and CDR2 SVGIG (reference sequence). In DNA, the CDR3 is TGTGCCTGGAGTGTACGACTTCGGAGCTCCTACGAGCAGTACTTC. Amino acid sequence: CAWSVRLRSSYEQYF.

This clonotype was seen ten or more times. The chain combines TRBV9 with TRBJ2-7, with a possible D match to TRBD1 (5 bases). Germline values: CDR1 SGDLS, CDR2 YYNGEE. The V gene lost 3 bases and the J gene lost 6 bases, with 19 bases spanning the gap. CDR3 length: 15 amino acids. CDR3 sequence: CASSAHPDSDLEQYF. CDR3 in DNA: TGTGCCAGCAGCGCCCATCCCGACAGTGACCTCGAGCAGTACTTC.

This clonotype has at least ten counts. CDR3 bases: TGTGCCAGCAACGGACGGGAGGGTGCAGAGACCCAGTACTTC. Its protein product is CASNGREGAETQYF. This chain uses TRBV7-9 with TRBJ2-5, with TRBD2 identical over 8 bases. Germline V gives CDR1 SEHNR, CDR2 FQNEAQ (reference sequence). Trimming removed 7 bases from V and 4 bases from J; junction bases left unmatched: 8. This CDR3 region has 14 residues. Looking up the rest from reference TRBV7-9 and TRBJ2-5 gives the full variable domain: DTGVSQNPRHKITKRGQNVTFRCDPISEHNRLYWYRQTLGQGPEFLTYFQNEAQLEKSRLLSDRFSAERPKGSFSTLEIQRTEQGDSAMYLCASNGREGAETQYFGPGTRLLVL.

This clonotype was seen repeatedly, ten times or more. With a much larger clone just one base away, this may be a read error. The CDR3: CASSLGTFYEQYF. DNA for the CDR3: TGTGCCAGCAGTTTAGGGACATTCTACGAGCAGTACTTC. V and J are TRBV27 and TRBJ2-7, with TRBD1 as a possible D gene (6 bases). The CDR3 extends over 13 amino acids. CDR1 MNHEY and CDR2 SMNVEV come from the germline V gene (reference sequence). V lost 2 bases, J lost 3 bases, and 8 bases lay in between.

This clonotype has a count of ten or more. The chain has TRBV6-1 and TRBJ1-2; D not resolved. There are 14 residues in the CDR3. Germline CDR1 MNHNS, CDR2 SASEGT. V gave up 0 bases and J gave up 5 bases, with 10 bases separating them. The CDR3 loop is CASSEAEGRYGYTF. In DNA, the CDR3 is TGTGCCAGCAGTGAAGCCGAGGGTCGGTATGGCTACACCTTC.

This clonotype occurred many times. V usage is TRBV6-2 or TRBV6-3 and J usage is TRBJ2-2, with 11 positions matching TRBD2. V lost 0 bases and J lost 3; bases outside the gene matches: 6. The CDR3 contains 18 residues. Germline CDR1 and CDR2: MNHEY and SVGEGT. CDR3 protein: CASSYSASGGIDTGELFF. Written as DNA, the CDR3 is TGTGCCAGCAGTTACTCGGCTAGCGGGGGGATTGACACCGGGGAGCTGTTTTTT.

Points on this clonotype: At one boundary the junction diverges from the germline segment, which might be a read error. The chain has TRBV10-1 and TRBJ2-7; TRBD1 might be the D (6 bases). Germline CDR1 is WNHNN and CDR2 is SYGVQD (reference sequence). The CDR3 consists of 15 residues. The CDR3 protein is CADPEKGVRAYDQYF. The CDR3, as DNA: TGCGCCGATCCGGAGAAGGGGGTCAGGGCTTACGATCAGTACTTC.

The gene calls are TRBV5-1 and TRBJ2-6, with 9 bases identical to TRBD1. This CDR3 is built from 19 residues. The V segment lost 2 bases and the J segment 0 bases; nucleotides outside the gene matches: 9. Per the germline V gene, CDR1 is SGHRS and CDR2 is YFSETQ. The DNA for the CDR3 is TGCGCCAGCAGCTTAAACAGGGGGCCAAGAAACTCTGGGGCCAACGTCCTGACTTTC. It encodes CASSLNRGPRNSGANVLTF.

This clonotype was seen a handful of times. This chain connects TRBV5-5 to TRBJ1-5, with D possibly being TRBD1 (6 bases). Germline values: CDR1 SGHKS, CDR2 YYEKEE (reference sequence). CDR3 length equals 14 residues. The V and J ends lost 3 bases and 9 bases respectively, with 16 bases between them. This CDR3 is CASSSGTPEWPQHF. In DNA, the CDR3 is TGTGCCAGCAGCTCCGGGACACCTGAGTGGCCCCAGCATTTT.

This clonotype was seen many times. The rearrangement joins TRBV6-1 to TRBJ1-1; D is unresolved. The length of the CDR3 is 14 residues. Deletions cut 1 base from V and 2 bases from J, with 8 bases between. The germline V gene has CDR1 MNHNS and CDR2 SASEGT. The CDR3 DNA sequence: TGTGCCAGCAGTGAAGGGATGGAAAACACTGAAGCTTTCTTT. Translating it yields CASSEGMENTEAFF.